The T cell receptor beta chain described here comes from a study of blood T cell repertoires in COVID-19. Study as a whole: COVID-19 samples from acute and convalescent phases originated in the United States, Italy and Spain.

The method was immunoSEQ multiplex PCR; TCRdb's version includes in-frame clones alone and lacks a portion of them. The sample lists roughly 200,000 clones; about 86% were seen once. The CDR3 covers 15 residues. V gave up 0 bases and J gave up 4 bases, with 10 bases separating them. Germline loops: CDR1 SGDLS, CDR2 YYNGEE. This clonotype was sampled from a man aged 45-65 years with active or convalescent COVID-19. The chain has TRBV9 and TRBJ2-2, with TRBD1 as a possible D gene (5 bases). Sequencing input: peripheral blood. This CDR3 reads CASSVARQSTGELFF. The CDR3 region has the DNA TGTGCCAGCAGCGTAGCCCGACAGTCCACCGGGGAGCTGTTTTTT.